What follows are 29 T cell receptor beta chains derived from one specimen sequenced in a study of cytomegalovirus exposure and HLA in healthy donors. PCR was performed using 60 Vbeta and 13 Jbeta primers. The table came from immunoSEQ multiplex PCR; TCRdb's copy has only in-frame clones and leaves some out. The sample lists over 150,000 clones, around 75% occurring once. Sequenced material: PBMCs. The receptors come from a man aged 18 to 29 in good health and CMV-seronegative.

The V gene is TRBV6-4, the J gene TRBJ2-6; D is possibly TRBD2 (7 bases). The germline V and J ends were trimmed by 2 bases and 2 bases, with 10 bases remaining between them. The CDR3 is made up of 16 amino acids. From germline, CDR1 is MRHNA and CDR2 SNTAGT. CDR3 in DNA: TGTGCCAGCAGTGACGGGGGGGGCGCTGGGGCCAACGTCCTGACTTTC. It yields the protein CASSDGGGAGANVLTF.

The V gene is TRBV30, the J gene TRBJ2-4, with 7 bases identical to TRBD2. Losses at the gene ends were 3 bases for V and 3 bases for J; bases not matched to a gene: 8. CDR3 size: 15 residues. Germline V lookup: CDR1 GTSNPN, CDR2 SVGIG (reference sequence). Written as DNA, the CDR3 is TGTGCCTGGAGCCTAGCGGACTCTGTCAAAAACATTCAGTACTTC. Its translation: CAWSLADSVKNIQYF.

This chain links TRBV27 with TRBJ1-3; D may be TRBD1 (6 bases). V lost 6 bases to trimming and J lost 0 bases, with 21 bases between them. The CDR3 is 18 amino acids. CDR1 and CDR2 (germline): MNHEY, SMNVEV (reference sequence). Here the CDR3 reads CASSPPGHKFYSGNTIYF. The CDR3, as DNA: TGTGCCAGCAGCCCTCCGGGACACAAGTTCTACTCTGGAAACACCATATATTTT.

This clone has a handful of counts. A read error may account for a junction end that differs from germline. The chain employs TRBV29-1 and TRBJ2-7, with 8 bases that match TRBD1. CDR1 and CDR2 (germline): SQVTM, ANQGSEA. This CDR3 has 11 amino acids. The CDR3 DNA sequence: TGCAGCGTTAGTGGGACAGGAGAGACCTTTTTC. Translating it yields CSVSGTGETFF.

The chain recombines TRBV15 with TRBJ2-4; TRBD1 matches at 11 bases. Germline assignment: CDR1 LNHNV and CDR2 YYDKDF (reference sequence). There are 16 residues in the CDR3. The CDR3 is CGRYGTGGRAKNIQYF. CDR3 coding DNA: TGTGGACGATACGGGACAGGGGGTAGAGCCAAAAACATTCAGTACTTC.

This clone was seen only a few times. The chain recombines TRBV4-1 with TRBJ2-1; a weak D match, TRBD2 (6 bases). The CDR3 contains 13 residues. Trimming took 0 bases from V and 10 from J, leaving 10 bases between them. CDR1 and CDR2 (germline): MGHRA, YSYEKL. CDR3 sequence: CASSQERGWEQFF. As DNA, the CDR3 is TGCGCCAGCAGCCAAGAACGGGGGTGGGAGCAGTTCTTC.

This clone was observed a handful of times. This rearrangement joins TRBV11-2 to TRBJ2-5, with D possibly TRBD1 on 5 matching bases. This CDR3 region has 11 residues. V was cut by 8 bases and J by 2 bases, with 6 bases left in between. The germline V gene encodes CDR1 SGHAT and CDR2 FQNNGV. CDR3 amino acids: CASGAQETQYF. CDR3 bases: TGTGCCAGCGGGGCTCAAGAGACCCAGTACTTC.

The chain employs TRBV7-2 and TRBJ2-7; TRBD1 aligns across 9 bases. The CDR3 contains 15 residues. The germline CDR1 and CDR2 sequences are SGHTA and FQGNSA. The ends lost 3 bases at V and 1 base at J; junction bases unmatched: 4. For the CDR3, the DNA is TGTGCCAGCAGCTTGGGACAGGGACTATCCTACGAGCAGTACTTC. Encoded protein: CASSLGQGLSYEQYF. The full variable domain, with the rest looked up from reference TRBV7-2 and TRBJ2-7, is GAGVSQSPSNKVTEKGKDVELRCDPISGHTALYWYRQSLGQGLEFLIYFQGNSAPDKSGLPSDRFSAERTGGSVSTLTIQRTQQEDSAVYLCASSLGQGLSYEQYFGPGTRLTVT.

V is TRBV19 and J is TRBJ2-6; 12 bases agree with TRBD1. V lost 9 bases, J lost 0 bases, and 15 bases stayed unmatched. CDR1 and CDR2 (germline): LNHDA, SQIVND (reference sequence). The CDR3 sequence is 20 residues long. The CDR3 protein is CASSREGQGAYSSGANVLTF. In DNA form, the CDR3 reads TGTGCCAGCTCCCGGGAGGGACAGGGGGCGTATTCCTCTGGGGCCAACGTCCTGACTTTC.

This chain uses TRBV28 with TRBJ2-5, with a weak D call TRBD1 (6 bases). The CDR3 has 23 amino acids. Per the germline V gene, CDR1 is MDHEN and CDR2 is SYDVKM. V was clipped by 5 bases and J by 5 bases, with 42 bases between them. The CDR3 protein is CASSIYLTGKAHRDPYVRETQYF. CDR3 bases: TGTGCCAGCAGTATCTATCTCACAGGGAAGGCGCACCGGGACCCCTACGTTAGGGAGACCCAGTACTTC.

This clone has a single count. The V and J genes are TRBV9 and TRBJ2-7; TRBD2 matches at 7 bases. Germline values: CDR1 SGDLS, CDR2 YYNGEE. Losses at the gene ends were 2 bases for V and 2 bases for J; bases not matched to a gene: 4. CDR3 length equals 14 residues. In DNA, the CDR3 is TGTGCCAGCAGCGTCGGGGGGAGCCCCTACGAGCAGTACTTC. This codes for CASSVGGSPYEQYF.

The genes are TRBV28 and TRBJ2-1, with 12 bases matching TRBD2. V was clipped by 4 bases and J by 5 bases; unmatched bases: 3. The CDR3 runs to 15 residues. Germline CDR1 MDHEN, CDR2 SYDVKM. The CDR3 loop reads CASSSTSGRNNEQFF. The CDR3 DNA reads TGTGCCAGCAGTTCTACTAGCGGGAGGAACAATGAGCAGTTCTTC.

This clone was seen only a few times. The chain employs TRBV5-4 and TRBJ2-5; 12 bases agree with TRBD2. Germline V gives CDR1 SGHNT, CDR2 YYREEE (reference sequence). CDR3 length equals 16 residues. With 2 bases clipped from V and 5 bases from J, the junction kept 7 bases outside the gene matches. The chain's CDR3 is CASSFRLAGEGETQYF. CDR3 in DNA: TGTGCCAGCAGCTTCCGACTAGCGGGAGAAGGGGAGACCCAGTACTTC. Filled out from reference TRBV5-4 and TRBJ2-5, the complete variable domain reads ETGVTQSPTHLIKTRGQQVTLRCSSQSGHNTVSWYQQALGQGPQFIFQYYREEENGRGNFPPRFSGLQFPNYSSELNVNALELDDSALYLCASSFRLAGEGETQYFGPGTRLLVL.

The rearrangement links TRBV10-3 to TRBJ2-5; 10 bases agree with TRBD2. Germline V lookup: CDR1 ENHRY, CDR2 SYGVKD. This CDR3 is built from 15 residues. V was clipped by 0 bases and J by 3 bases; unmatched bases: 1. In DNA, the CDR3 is TGTGCCATCAGTGAGTCAACTAGCGGGAAAGAGACCCAGTACTTC. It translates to CAISESTSGKETQYF.

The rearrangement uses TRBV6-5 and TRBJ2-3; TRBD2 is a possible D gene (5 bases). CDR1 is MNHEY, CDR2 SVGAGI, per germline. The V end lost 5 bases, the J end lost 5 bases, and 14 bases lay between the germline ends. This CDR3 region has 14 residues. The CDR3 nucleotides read TGTGCCAGCAGTGAGCTAGTAGGAGGAGATACGCAGTATTTT. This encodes CASSELVGGDTQYF.

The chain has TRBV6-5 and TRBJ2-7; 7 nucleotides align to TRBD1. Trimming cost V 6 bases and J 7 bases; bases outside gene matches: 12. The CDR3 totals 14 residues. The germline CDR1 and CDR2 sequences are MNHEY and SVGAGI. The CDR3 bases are TGTGCCAGCAGACCCGAACGACAGGGCAGGGAGCAGTACTTC. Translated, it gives CASRPERQGREQYF.

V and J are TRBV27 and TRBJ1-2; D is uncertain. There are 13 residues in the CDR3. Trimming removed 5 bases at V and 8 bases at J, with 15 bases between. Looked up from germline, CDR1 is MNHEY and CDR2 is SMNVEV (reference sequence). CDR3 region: CASSPSEGGGYTF. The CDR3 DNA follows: TGTGCCAGCAGTCCTAGCGAGGGTGGCGGCTACACCTTC.

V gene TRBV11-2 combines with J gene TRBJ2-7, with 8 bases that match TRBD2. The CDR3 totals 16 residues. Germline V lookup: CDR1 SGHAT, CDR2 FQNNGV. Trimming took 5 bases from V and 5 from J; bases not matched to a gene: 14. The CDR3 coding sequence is TGTGCCAGCAGCCCCACTCCACGGGAGGGGAATCACGAGCAGTACTTC. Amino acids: CASSPTPREGNHEQYF. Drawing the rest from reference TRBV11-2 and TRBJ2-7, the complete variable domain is EAGVAQSPRYKIIEKRQSVAFWCNPISGHATLYWYQQILGQGPKLLIQFQNNGVVDDSQLPKDRFSAERLKGVDSTLKIQPAKLEDSAVYLCASSPTPREGNHEQYFGPGTRLTVT.

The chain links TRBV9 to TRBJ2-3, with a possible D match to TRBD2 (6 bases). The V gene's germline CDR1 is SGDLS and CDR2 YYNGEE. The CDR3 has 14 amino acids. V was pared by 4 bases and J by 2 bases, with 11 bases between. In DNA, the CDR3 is TGTGCCAGCAGCCGACTAGGGTCCACAGATACGCAGTATTTT. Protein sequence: CASSRLGSTDTQYF.

The CDR3 spells CASSKRAGLAQHF. CDR3 DNA: TGTGCCAGCAGCAAGCGGGCCGGGCTGGCCCAGCATTTT. V usage is TRBV21-1 and J usage is TRBJ1-5. TRBV21-1 is designated a pseudogene. The CDR3 sequence is 13 residues long.

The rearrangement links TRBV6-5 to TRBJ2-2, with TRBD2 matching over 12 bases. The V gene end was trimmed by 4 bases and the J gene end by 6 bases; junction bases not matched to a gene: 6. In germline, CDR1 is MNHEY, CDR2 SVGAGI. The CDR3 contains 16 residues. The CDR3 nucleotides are TGTGCCAGCAGTTTCGATCTAGCGGGAGGGCCCGGGGAGCTGTTTTTT. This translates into CASSFDLAGGPGELFF.

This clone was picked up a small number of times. CDR3 coding DNA: TGCGCCAGCAACACAGGGGGCGAGGGCACAGATACGCAGTATTTT. This gives the protein CASNTGGEGTDTQYF. The genes are TRBV10-1 and TRBJ2-3, with 9 bases lining up with TRBD1. V shed 7 bases, J shed 1 base, and the junction held 6 bases outside the gene matches. The germline CDR1 and CDR2 sequences are WNHNN and SYGVQD (reference sequence). This CDR3 comprises 15 residues.

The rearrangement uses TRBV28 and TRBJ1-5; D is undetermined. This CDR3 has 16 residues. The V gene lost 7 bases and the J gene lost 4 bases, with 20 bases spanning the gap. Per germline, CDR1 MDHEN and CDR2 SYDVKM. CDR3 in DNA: TGTGCCAGCACCCCAAGGCACGGGAGGATTAATCAGCCCCAGCATTTT. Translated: CASTPRHGRINQPQHF.

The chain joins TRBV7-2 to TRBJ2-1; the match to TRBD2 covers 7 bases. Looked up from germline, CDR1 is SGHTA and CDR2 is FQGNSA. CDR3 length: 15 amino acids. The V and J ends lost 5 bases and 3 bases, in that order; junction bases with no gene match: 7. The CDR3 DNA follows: TGTGCCAGCAGCAACAGACTAGCAGACTACAATGAGCAGTTCTTC. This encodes CASSNRLADYNEQFF.

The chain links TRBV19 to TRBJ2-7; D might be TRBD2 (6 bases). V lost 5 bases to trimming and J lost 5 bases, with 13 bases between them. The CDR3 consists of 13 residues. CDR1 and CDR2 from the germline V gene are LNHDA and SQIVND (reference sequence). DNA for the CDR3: TGTGCCAGTAGTCCTTGGGACTTCCACGAGCAGTACTTC. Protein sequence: CASSPWDFHEQYF.

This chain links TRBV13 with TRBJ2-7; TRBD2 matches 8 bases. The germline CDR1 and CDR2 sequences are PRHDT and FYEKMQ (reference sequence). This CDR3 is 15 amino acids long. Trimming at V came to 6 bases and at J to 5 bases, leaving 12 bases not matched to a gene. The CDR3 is CASRPPGLVSHEQYF. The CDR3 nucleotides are TGTGCCAGCAGACCCCCGGGACTAGTATCCCACGAGCAGTACTTC.

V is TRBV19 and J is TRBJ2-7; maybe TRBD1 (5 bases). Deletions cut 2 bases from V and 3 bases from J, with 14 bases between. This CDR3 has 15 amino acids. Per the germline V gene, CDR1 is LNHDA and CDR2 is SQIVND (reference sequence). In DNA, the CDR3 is TGTGCCAGTAGTATATCCCACGTGACAGACTACGAGCAGTACTTC. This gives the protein CASSISHVTDYEQYF.

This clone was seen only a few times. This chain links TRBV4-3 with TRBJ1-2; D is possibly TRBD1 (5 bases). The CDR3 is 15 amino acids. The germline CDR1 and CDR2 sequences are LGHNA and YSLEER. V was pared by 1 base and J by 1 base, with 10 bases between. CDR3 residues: CASSQGQGGNYGYTF. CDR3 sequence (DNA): TGCGCCAGCAGCCAAGGGCAGGGAGGTAACTATGGCTACACCTTC.

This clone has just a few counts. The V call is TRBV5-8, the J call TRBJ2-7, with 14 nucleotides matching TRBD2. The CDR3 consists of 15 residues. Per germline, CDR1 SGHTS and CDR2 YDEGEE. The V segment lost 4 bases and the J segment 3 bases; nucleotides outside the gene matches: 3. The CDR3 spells CASSKGLAGVYEQYF. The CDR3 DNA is TGTGCCAGCAGCAAGGGACTAGCGGGGGTCTACGAGCAGTACTTC.